Below are 22 T cell receptor beta chains sequenced from a single sample in a study of CD8 T cells in ankylosing spondylitis. Each CDR3 protein is one row after TCRdb ran MiXCR on the 5' RACE reads. The sample comprises approximately 300,000 distinct CDR3 sequences, 15% to 20% of which are singletons, and 7.8% rests with the top ten. The sample consisted of blood, either unsorted or a sorted T cell fraction (not recorded which). Receptor source: a male donor with ankylosing spondylitis or in good health (not recorded which).

This clonotype was counted a few times. The V call is TRBV4-2, the J call TRBJ2-2, with 7 bases fitting TRBD1. Germline V CDR1 and CDR2: LGHNA, YNFKEQ. J was trimmed by 5 bases and V by 2 bases; bases with no gene match: 2. This CDR3 has 14 residues. CDR3 bases: TGTGCCAGCAGCCAACAGACAGGGACCGGGGAGCTGTTTTTT. It codes for CASSQQTGTGELFF.

This sequence joins TRBV28 and TRBJ2-5; maybe TRBD1 (5 bases). V gave up 5 bases and J gave up 5 bases, with 15 bases separating them. The CDR3 is made up of 14 amino acids. Germline CDR1 is MDHEN and CDR2 is SYDVKM. The CDR3 region is CASSHGDPGETQYF. DNA for the CDR3: TGTGCCAGCAGTCACGGAGACCCAGGGGAGACCCAGTACTTC.

There are a few counts of this clonotype. The DNA for the CDR3 is TGTGCCAGCAGCCCCCGAGTCGGGGAGCAGTTCTTC. Translated: CASSPRVGEQFF. The chain employs TRBV9 and TRBJ2-1; D remains ambiguous. The CDR3 runs 12 residues. The germline V gene encodes CDR1 SGDLS and CDR2 YYNGEE. Trimming cost V 4 bases and J 10 bases, with 12 bases left between them.

This clonotype was found a few times. The chain is built from TRBV28 and TRBJ1-2, with 11 bases that match TRBD1. Germline values: CDR1 MDHEN, CDR2 SYDVKM. CDR3 length equals 16 residues. V trimming: 5 bases; J trimming: 7 bases; junction bases outside the gene matches: 12. DNA of the CDR3: TGTGCCAGCAGTCCCCCTGGACAGGGGGCGGTTGGTGGCTACACCTTC. It encodes CASSPPGQGAVGGYTF.

The V and J genes are TRBV5-1 and TRBJ2-1, with 9 nucleotides matching TRBD2. This CDR3 has 15 amino acids. CDR1 and CDR2 from the germline V gene are SGHRS and YFSETQ. The J segment lost 5 bases and the V segment lost 1 base, leaving 4 bases of the junction unmatched. CDR3 protein: CASSLRSSGDNEQFF. The CDR3, as DNA: TGCGCCAGCAGCTTGAGGTCTAGCGGGGACAATGAGCAGTTCTTC.

The rearrangement uses TRBV12-3 or TRBV12-4 and TRBJ1-5, with D hard to call. The V and J ends lost 7 bases and 4 bases respectively, with 11 bases between them. This CDR3 contains 13 residues. In nucleotides, the CDR3 is TGTGCCAGCACCGGACGACGAAATCAGCCCCAGCATTTT. The encoded protein is CASTGRRNQPQHF.

This clonotype was picked up many times. The rearrangement uses TRBV12-3 or TRBV12-4 and TRBJ1-1, with 8 bases identical to TRBD1. CDR3 length equals 14 residues. Losses at the gene ends were 5 bases for V and 0 bases for J; bases not matched to a gene: 2. CDR3 protein: CASSRTGMNTEAFF. Written as DNA, the CDR3 is TGTGCCAGCAGTCGGACAGGGATGAACACTGAAGCTTTCTTT.

There are many counts of this clonotype. The rearrangement links TRBV20-1 to TRBJ2-3; 9 positions agree with TRBD2. The CDR3 is made up of 16 amino acids. V lost 0 bases, J lost 2 bases, and 6 bases stayed unmatched. Germline CDR1 is DFQATT and CDR2 is SNEGSKA (reference sequence). CDR3 bases: TGCAGTGCTAGAGATCGGCTAGCGGGGTTCACAGATACGCAGTATTTT. This sequence encodes CSARDRLAGFTDTQYF.

This clonotype was picked up a small number of times. The rearrangement joins TRBV12-3 or TRBV12-4 to TRBJ2-3; 7 nucleotides agree with TRBD1. The ends lost 3 bases at V and 5 bases at J; junction bases unmatched: 11. The CDR3 is made up of 16 amino acids. The DNA for the CDR3 is TGTGCCAGCAGTTTTGGTTTAGGGGGCCGAGGAGATACGCAGTATTTT. Its translation: CASSFGLGGRGDTQYF.

A few counts support this clonotype. The V gene is TRBV12-3 or TRBV12-4, the J gene TRBJ2-5; possible D gene TRBD2, 5 bases. The length of the CDR3 is 14 residues. The V end lost 4 bases, the J end lost 4 bases, and 13 bases lay between the germline ends. In DNA form, the CDR3 reads TGTGCCAGCAGTTACGGCGGGCTACCAGAGACCCAGTACTTC. Amino acid sequence: CASSYGGLPETQYF.

This clonotype showed up just a few times. The rearrangement links TRBV4-1 to TRBJ2-3; the D gene is possibly TRBD2 (5 bases). There are 14 residues in the CDR3. The germline V and J ends were trimmed by 2 bases and 3 bases, with 9 bases remaining between them. CDR1 and CDR2 (germline): MGHRA, YSYEKL. The CDR3 sequence is CASSQTIATDTQYF. CDR3 coding DNA: TGCGCCAGCAGCCAAACCATAGCGACAGATACGCAGTATTTT.

The table lists this clonotype with many counts. The chain recombines TRBV29-1 with TRBJ2-5; a possible D gene is TRBD2 (6 bases). CDR1 SQVTM and CDR2 ANQGSEA come from the germline V gene. Trimming pared 7 bases from V and 0 bases from J, leaving 12 bases between. The CDR3 covers 13 residues. DNA of the CDR3: TGCAGCGCAAACCGGGACTACCAAGAGACCCAGTACTTC. It specifies CSANRDYQETQYF.

CDR3 residues: CSARLGLAGGQETQYF. CDR3 bases: TGCAGTGCTAGGCTGGGACTAGCGGGGGGACAAGAGACCCAGTACTTC. The rearrangement links TRBV20-1 to TRBJ2-5; 15 bases line up with TRBD2. The J segment lost 2 bases and the V segment lost 3 bases, leaving 4 bases of the junction unmatched. The germline V gene encodes CDR1 DFQATT and CDR2 SNEGSKA (reference sequence). The CDR3 spans 16 residues.

The chain combines TRBV5-4 with TRBJ2-1; 11 positions match TRBD2. This CDR3 region has 15 residues. From germline, CDR1 is SGHNT and CDR2 YYREEE (reference sequence). V lost 0 bases to trimming and J lost 7 bases; unmatched junction nucleotides: 3. In DNA form, the CDR3 reads TGTGCCAGCAGCTTGGTTAGCGGGGGGGCGAATGAGCAGTTCTTC. It encodes CASSLVSGGANEQFF.

The chain couples TRBV20-1 to TRBJ1-1, with 12 bases identical to TRBD1. Germline trimming cut 3 bases from V and 7 bases from J; bases unmatched to any gene: 6. The CDR3 is 14 amino acids. The V gene's germline CDR1 is DFQATT and CDR2 SNEGSKA (reference sequence). The CDR3 spells CSASRGQGASEAFF. DNA for the CDR3: TGCAGTGCTAGCAGGGGACAGGGGGCGAGTGAAGCTTTCTTT.

This sequence joins TRBV29-1 and TRBJ2-3, with D tentatively TRBD2 (5 bases). From germline, CDR1 is SQVTM and CDR2 ANQGSEA. Trimming stripped 7 bases from V and 0 bases from J, with 11 bases between. This CDR3 spans 13 amino acids. DNA for the CDR3: TGCAGCGCCCAACTAGTTAGCACAGATACGCAGTATTTT. Residues: CSAQLVSTDTQYF.

This clonotype has a count of ten or more. The V and J genes are TRBV6-1 and TRBJ2-7, with 7 bases matching TRBD1. CDR1 and CDR2 from the germline V gene are MNHNS and SASEGT. CDR3 length: 13 residues. V trimming: 5 bases; J trimming: 9 bases; junction bases outside the gene matches: 10. Here the CDR3 reads CASSLDRATVQYV. The CDR3 nucleotides are TGTGCCAGCAGTCTAGACAGGGCGACCGTGCAGTACGTC.

This clonotype was observed a few times. This sequence joins TRBV11-2 and TRBJ2-7, with 10 bases identical to TRBD2. V was pared by 0 bases and J by 1 base, with 6 bases of the junction left unmatched. The CDR3 is made up of 17 amino acids. Per the germline V gene, CDR1 is SGHAT and CDR2 is FQNNGV. The CDR3 region is CASSLELLAGLSYEQYV. DNA of the CDR3: TGTGCCAGCAGCTTAGAGTTACTAGCGGGACTATCCTACGAGCAGTACGTC.

This clonotype has at least ten counts. In nucleotides, the CDR3 is TGCAGTGCTTGCCGGGACGTCCAAGAGACCCAGTACTTC. Translation: CSACRDVQETQYF. This sequence joins TRBV20-1 and TRBJ2-5; D may be TRBD1 or TRBD2 (5 bases each). The CDR3 is 13 residues long. Looked up from germline, CDR1 is DFQATT and CDR2 is SNEGSKA (reference sequence). The V end was cut by 5 bases, the J end by 1 base, with 11 bases between.

This clonotype was picked up a small number of times. The rearrangement uses TRBV28 and TRBJ1-1, with 8 bases aligning to TRBD1. Germline lookup yields CDR1 MDHEN and CDR2 SYDVKM. There are 16 residues in the CDR3. V dropped 7 bases and J dropped 1; count of bases not matched to a gene: 11. The CDR3 DNA follows: TGTGCCAGCACCTCATTGCCGGGACAGGAGAACACTGAAGCTTTCTTT. This encodes CASTSLPGQENTEAFF.

In this sample, this clonotype turned up many times. The gene calls are TRBV7-2 and TRBJ2-1, with D possibly being TRBD2 (5 bases). V was trimmed by 5 bases and J by 7 bases, leaving 15 bases between them. The CDR3 contains 14 residues. Germline V gives CDR1 SGHTA, CDR2 FQGNSA. The CDR3 spells CASSRPVRVNEQFF. The CDR3 nucleotides are TGTGCCAGCAGCCGCCCGGTGAGGGTAAATGAGCAGTTCTTC.

This clonotype was picked up a small number of times. CDR3 loop: CASSEGRGTDTQYF. Written as DNA, the CDR3 is TGTGCCAGCAGCGAGGGCAGGGGTACAGATACGCAGTATTTT. This chain uses TRBV9 with TRBJ2-3; TRBD1 is a possible D gene (6 bases). This CDR3 has 14 residues. Trimming pared 3 bases from V and 3 bases from J, leaving 11 bases between. Germline assignment: CDR1 SGDLS and CDR2 YYNGEE.